This T cell receptor (beta chain) was sequenced in a study of T cell responses to AZD1222 COVID-19 vaccine. The CDR3 covers 16 residues. Germline trimming cut 4 bases from V and 0 bases from J; bases unmatched to any gene: 5. Germline CDR1 reads SGHDN; CDR2 reads FVKESK. Turning to this clone: What it binds is unknown.

The protocol was immunoSEQ multiplex PCR, while the TCRdb copy is restricted to in-frame clones and leaves out a portion. The table lists tens of thousands of clones, about 93% of them singletons, with 8.1% in the top ten. Study-wide findings and caveats: Variant regions that are unmutated are reportedly the target of nearly half of spike-specific TCRs. Elevations in Spike-specific TCR breadth and depth followed administration of two AZD1222 doses.

The V call is TRBV14, the J call TRBJ2-1; TRBD1 aligns across 8 bases. The sequence was collected from an adult in good health. This material consisted of peripheral blood, taken on day 0 of AZD1222 vaccination. Here the CDR3 reads CASSLRQGSSYNEQFF. In nucleotides, the CDR3 is TGTGCCAGCAGCCTGAGACAGGGGAGCTCCTACAATGAGCAGTTCTTC.